A few counts support the clone carrying this TCR beta chain. No antigen is known for it. Methods described previously were used for bulk TCR libraries, and listed TCR primers were applied. Each CDR3 protein gets one entry after TCRdb re-called the PCR reads with MiXCR. Found here are about 510,000 distinct CDR3 sequences, about 20% of them singletons; the top ten hold around 0.84%. Trimming removed 6 bases from V and 2 bases from J, with 13 bases in between. This CDR3 is 15 amino acids long. Per the germline V gene, CDR1 is MNHEY and CDR2 is SVGAGI. The sample is drawn from a study of molecular identifiers for immune sequencing clone quantification. Sorted naive CD8 T cells, roughly 20,000 to 1,100,000, were sequenced from 10%, 30% or 50% RNA. Sorting captured naive CD8 T cells as CD8+CD4-CCR7+CD45RA+. Study outcomes and limitations: Clones that exceeded 20 RNA copies held over 99% of effector molecules, yet under 1% in naive cells.

The genes are TRBV6-5 and TRBJ2-2; D not resolved. This receptor was taken from a human donor in good health. Some libraries in this study had Jurkat cell RNA spiked in. Sequencing was performed on naive CD8+ T cells from blood, with Jurkat cell RNA spiked in. Subset noted: FACS-sorted CD8+CD4-CCR7+CD45RA+ naive T cells. CDR3 sequence: CASRKDGPNTGELFF. CDR3 in DNA: TGTGCCAGCAGAAAGGACGGACCTAACACCGGGGAGCTGTTTTTT.